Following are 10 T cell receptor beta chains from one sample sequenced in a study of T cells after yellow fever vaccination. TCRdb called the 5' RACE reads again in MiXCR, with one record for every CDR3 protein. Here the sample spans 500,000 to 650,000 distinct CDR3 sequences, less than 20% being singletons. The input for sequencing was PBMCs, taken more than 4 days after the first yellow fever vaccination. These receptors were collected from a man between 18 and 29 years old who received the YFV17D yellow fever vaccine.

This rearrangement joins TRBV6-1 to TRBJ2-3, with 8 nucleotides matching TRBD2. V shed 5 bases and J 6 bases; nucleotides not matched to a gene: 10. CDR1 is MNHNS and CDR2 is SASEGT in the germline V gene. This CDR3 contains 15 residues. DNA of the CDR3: TGTGCCAGCAGTCGAAGGCCGGGACTAGTTGATACGCAGTATTTT. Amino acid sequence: CASSRRPGLVDTQYF.

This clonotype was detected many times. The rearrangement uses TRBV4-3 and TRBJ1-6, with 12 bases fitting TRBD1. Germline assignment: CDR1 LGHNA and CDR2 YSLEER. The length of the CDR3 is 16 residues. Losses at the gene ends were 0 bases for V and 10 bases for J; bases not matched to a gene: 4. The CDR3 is CASSQEMGQGASPLHF. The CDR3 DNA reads TGCGCCAGCAGCCAAGAAATGGGACAGGGGGCATCACCCCTCCACTTT.

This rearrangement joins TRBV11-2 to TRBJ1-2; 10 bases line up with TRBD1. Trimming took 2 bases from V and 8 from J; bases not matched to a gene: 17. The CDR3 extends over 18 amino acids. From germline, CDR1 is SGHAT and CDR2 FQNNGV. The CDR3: CASSLTGTGVLETCGYTF. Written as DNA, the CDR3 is TGTGCCAGCAGCTTAACCGGGACAGGGGTATTGGAGACTTGCGGCTACACCTTC.

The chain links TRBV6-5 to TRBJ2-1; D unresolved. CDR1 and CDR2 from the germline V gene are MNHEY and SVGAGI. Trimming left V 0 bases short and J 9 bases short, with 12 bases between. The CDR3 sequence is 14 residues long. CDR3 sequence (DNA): TGTGCCAGCAGTTACTCGAACGGGCTGGGTGAGCAGTTCTTC. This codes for CASSYSNGLGEQFF.

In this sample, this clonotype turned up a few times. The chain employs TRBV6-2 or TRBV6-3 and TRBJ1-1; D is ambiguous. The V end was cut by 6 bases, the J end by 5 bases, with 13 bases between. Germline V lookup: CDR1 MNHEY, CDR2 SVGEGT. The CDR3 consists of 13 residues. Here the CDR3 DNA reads TGTGCCAGCAGCTTCCAAAGTGGGACTGAAGCTTTCTTT. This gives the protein CASSFQSGTEAFF.

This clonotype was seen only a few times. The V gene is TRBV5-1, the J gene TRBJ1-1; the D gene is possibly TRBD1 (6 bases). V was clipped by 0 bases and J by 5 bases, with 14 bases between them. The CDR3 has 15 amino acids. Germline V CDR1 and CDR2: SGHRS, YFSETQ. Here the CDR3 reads CASSLVGQGRTEAFF. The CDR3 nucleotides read TGCGCCAGCAGCTTGGTAGGGCAGGGGAGGACTGAAGCTTTCTTT.

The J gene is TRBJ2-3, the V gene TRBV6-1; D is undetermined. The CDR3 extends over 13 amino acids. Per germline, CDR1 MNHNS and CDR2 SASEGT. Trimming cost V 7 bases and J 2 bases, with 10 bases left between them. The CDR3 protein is CASMGPFTDTQYF. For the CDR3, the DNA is TGTGCCAGCATGGGCCCCTTCACAGATACGCAGTATTTT.

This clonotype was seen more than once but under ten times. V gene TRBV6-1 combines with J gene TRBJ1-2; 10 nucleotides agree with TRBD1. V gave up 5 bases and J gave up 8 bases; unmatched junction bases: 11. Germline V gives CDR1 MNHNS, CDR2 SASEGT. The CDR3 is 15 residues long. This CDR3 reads CASSPPTGGAGGYTF. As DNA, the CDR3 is TGTGCCAGCAGTCCCCCGACAGGGGGCGCCGGCGGCTACACCTTC.

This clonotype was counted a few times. CDR3 in amino acids: CASSTGPTHKMNTEAFF. DNA for the CDR3: TGTGCCAGCAGCACCGGGCCAACTCACAAGATGAACACTGAAGCTTTCTTT. The V gene is TRBV21-1, the J gene TRBJ1-1; the table gives TRBD1 as D, unverified against the DNA. TRBV21-1 is shown as a pseudogene. The CDR3 has 17 residues.

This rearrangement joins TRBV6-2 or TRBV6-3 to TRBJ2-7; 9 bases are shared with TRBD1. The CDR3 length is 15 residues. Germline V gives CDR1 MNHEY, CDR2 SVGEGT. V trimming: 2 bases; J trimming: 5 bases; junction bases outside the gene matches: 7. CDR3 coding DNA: TGTGCCAGCAGTTACGGGGACAGGGCCCTTGACGAGCAGTACTTC. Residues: CASSYGDRALDEQYF.